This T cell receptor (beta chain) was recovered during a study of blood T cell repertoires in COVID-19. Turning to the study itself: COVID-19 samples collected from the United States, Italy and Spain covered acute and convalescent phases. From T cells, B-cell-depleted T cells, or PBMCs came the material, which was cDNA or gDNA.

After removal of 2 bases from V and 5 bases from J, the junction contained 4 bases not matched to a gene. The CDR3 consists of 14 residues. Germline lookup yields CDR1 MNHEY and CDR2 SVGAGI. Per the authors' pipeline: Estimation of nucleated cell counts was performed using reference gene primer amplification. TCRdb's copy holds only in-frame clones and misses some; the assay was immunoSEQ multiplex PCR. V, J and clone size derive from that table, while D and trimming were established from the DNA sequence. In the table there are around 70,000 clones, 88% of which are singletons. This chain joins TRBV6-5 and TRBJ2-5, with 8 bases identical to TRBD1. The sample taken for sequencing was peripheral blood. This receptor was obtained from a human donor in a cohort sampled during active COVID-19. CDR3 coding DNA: TGTGCCAGCAGTTACGGACAGGGTCGTGAGACCCAGTACTTC. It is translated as CASSYGQGRETQYF.